The present T cell receptor beta chain was sequenced within a study of blood T cell repertoires in COVID-19. Each participant's cohort was designated according to participant-reported clinical history. Among Cohort 3 donors, those recovered had two negative PCRs, clearance, or symptom resolution. In the study's own analysis: Estimation of nucleated cell counts relied on the amplification of reference gene primers. TCRdb's table, derived via immunoSEQ multiplex PCR, lists solely in-frame clones and lacks some. V, J and clone size are taken as reported in that table, and D and trimming were inferred from the DNA itself. This sample carries roughly 500,000 clones, around 89% of them seen once, and the ten largest clones take 1.5% to 2%. The CDR3 has 13 amino acids. Per germline, CDR1 LGHDT and CDR2 YNNKEL (reference sequence). V dropped 7 bases and J dropped 4 bases, with 13 bases sitting between them.

The receptor was isolated from a woman aged 40 to 50 who had recovered from COVID-19. The V gene is TRBV3-1 (or the pseudogene TRBV3-2), the J gene TRBJ1-2; the D gene is possibly TRBD1 (5 bases). Sample: PBMCs or T cells enriched from blood (not recorded which). The CDR3 here is CASKKGPAYGYTF. DNA for the CDR3: TGTGCCAGCAAAAAGGGGCCTGCCTATGGCTACACCTTC.